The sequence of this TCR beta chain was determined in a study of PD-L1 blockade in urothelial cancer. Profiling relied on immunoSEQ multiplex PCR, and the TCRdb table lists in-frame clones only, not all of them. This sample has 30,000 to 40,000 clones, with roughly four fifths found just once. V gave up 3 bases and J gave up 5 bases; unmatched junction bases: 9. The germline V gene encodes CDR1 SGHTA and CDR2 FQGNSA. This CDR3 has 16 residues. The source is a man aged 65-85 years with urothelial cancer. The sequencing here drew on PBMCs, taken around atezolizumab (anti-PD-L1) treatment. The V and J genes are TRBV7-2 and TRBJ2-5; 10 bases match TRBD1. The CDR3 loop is CASSFLGTGVGETQYF. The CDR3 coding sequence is TGTGCCAGCAGCTTTCTTGGGACAGGGGTCGGGGAGACCCAGTACTTC.